The T cell receptor beta chain under discussion was sequenced for a study of T cell repertoires in cytomegalovirus infection. Via MiXCR, TCRdb re-called the reads, giving one row per CDR3 protein. This table holds 650,000 to 900,000 distinct CDR3 sequences, 25% to 30% found once. Germline V gene sequence: CDR1 SGHKS, CDR2 YYEKEE (reference sequence). The V gene end was trimmed by 0 bases and the J gene end by 3 bases; junction bases not matched to a gene: 8. There are 16 residues in the CDR3. For this clonotype: No antigen is known for it.

Broader study findings: There were HLA-C-restricted CMV-specific TCR beta clonotypes dominating the ex vivo response.

The chain has TRBV5-5 and TRBJ1-2, with 7 bases fitting TRBD1. Here the sequenced sample was cultured CD8+ T cells from PBMCs, taken from culture after CMV antigen stimulation. The sequence derives from a human donor in good health (CMV status not recorded). Some clones in this sample may be carry-over from other donors' samples. The CDR3 DNA follows: TGTGCCAGCAGCTTGGAGCTCTCCGGGACAGACTATGGCTACACCTTC. Residues: CASSLELSGTDYGYTF.